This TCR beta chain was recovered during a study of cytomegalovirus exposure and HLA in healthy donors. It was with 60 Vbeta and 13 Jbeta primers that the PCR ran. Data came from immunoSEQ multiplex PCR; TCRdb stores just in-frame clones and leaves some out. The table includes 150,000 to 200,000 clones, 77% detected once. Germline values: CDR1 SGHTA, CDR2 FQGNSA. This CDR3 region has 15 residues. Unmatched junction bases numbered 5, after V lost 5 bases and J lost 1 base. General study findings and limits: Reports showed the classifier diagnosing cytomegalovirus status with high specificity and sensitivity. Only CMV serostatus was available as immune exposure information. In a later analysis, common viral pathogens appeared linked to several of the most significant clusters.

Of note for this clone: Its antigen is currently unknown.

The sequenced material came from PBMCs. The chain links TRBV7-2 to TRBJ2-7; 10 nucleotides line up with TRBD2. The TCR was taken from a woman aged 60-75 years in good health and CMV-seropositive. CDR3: CASSALAGTSYEQYF. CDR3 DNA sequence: TGTGCCAGCAGCGCACTAGCGGGGACGTCCTACGAGCAGTACTTC.